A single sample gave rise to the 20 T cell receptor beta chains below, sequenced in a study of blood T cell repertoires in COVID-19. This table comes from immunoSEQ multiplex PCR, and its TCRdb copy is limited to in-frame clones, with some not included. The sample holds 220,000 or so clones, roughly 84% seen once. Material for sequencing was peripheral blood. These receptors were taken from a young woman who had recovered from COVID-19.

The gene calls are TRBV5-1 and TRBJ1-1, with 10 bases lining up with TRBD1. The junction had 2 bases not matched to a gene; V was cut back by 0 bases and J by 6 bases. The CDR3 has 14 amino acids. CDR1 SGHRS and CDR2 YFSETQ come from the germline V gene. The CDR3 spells CASSLATGGPEAFF. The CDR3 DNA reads TGCGCCAGCAGCTTGGCGACAGGGGGCCCTGAAGCTTTCTTT. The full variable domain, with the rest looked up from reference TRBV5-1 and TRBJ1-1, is KAGVTQTPRYLIKTRGQQVTLSCSPISGHRSVSWYQQTPGQGLQFLFEYFSETQRNKGNFPGRFSGRQFSNSRSEMNVSTLELGDSALYLCASSLATGGPEAFFGQGTRLTVV.

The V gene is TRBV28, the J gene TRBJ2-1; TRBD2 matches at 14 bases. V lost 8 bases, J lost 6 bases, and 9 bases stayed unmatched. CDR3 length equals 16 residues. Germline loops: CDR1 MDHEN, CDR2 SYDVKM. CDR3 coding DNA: TGTGCCAGCTACGAGGGGGGGACTAGCGGGAGCAATGAGCAGTTCTTC. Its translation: CASYEGGTSGSNEQFF. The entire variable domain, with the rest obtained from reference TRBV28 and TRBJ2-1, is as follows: DVKVTQSSRYLVKRTGEKVFLECVQDMDHENMFWYRQDPGLGLRLIYFSYDVKMKEKGDIPEGYSVSREKKERFSLILESASTNQTSMYLCASYEGGTSGSNEQFFGPGTRLTVL.

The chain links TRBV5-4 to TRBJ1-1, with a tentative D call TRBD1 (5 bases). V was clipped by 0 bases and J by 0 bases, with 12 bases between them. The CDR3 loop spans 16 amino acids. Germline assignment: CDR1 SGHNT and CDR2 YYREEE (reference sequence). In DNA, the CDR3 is TGTGCCAGCAGCTTGGAGGGACTGAGCATGAACACTGAAGCTTTCTTT. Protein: CASSLEGLSMNTEAFF.

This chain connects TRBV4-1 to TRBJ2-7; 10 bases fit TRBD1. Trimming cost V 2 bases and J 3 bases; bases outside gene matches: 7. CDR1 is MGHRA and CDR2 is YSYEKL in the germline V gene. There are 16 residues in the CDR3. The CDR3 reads CASSQRTGTGDYEQYF. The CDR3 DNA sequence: TGCGCCAGCAGCCAACGGACCGGGACAGGGGACTACGAGCAGTACTTC.

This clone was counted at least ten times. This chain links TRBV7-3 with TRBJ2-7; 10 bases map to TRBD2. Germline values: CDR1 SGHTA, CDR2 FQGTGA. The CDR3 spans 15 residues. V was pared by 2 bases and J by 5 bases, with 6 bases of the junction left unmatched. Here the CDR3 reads CASSLQAGGSNEQYF. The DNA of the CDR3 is TGTGCCAGCAGCTTACAAGCGGGAGGGAGCAACGAGCAGTACTTC.

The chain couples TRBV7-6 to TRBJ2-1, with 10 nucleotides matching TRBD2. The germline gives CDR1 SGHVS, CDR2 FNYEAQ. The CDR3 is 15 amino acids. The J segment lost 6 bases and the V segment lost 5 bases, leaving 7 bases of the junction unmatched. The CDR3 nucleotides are TGTGCCAGCAGCGAGACTAGCGGGCCCTCCAATGAGCAGTTCTTC. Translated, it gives CASSETSGPSNEQFF.

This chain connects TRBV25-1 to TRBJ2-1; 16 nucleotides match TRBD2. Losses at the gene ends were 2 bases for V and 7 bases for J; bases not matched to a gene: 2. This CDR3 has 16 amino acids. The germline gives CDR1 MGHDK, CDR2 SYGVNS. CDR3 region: CASSEMGLAGGNEQFF. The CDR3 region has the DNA TGTGCCAGCAGTGAAATGGGACTAGCGGGAGGGAATGAGCAGTTCTTC.

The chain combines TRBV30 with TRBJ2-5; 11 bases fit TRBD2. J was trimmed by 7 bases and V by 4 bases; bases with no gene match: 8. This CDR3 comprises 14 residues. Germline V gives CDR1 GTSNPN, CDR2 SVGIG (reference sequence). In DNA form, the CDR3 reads TGTGCCTGGACACTAGCGGGAGTTTCGGGGACCCAGTACTTC. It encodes CAWTLAGVSGTQYF.

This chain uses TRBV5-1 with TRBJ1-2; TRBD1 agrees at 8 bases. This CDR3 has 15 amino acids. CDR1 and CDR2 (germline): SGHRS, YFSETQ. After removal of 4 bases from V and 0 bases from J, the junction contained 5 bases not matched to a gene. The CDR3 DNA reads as TGCGCCAGCAGCGGCCGGGACAGGTCTAACTATGGCTACACCTTC. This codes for CASSGRDRSNYGYTF. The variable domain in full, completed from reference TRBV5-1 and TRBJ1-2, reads KAGVTQTPRYLIKTRGQQVTLSCSPISGHRSVSWYQQTPGQGLQFLFEYFSETQRNKGNFPGRFSGRQFSNSRSEMNVSTLELGDSALYLCASSGRDRSNYGYTFGSGTRLTVV.

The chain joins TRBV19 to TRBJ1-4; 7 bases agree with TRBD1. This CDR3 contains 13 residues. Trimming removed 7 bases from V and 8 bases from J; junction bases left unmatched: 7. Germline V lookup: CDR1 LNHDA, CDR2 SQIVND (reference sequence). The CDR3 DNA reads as TGTGCCAGTACTTGGGGACAGTACGAAAAACTGTTTTTT. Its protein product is CASTWGQYEKLFF. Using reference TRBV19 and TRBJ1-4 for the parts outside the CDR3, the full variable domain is DGGITQSPKYLFRKEGQNVTLSCEQNLNHDAMYWYRQDPGQGLRLIYYSQIVNDFQKGDIAEGYSVSREKKESFPLTVTSAQKNPTAFYLCASTWGQYEKLFFGSGTQLSVL.

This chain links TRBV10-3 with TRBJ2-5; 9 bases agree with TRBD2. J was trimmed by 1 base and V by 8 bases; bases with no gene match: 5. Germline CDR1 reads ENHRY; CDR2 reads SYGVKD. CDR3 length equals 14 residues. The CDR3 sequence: CAIAPSGTQETQYF. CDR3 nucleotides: TGTGCCATCGCCCCTAGCGGGACCCAAGAGACCCAGTACTTC.

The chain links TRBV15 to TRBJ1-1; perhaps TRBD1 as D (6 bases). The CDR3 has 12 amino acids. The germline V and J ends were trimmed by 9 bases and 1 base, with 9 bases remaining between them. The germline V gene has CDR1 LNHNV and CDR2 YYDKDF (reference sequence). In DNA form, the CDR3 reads TGTGCCACGGGGACACCGAACACTGAAGCTTTCTTT. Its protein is CATGTPNTEAFF.

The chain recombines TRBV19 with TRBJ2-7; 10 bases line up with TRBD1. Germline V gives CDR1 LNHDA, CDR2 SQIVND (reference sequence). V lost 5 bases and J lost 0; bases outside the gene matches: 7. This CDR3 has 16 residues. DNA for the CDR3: TGTGCCAGTAGTCCACTCCGGGACAGGGGCTCCTACGAGCAGTACTTC. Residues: CASSPLRDRGSYEQYF.

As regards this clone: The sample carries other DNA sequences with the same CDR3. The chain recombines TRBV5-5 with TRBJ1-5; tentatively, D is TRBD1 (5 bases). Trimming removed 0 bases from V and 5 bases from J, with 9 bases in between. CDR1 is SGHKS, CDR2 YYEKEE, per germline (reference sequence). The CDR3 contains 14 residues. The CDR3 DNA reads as TGTGCCAGCAGCTTGGGGCAGGGTGATCAGCCCCAGCATTTT. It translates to CASSLGQGDQPQHF.

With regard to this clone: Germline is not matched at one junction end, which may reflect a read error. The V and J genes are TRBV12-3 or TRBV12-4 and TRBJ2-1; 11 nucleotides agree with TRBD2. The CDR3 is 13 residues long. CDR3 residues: CASSSHGGTSGLF. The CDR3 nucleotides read TGTGCCAGCAGTTCCCACGGCGGGACTAGCGGCCTCTTC.

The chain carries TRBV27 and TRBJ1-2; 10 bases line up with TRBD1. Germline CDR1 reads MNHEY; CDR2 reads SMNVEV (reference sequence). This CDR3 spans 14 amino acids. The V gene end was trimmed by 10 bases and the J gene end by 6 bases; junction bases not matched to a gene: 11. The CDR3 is CATRRDRGMDGYTF. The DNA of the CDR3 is TGTGCCACACGCCGGGACAGGGGTATGGATGGCTACACCTTC.

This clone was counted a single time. CDR3 sequence (DNA): TGTGCCAGCAGTTTCTCCCTAGCGGGAGGGGGCGAGACCCAGTACTTC. Translation: CASSFSLAGGGETQYF. The genes are TRBV28 and TRBJ2-5, with TRBD2 matching 12 bases. CDR1 is MDHEN and CDR2 is SYDVKM in the germline V gene. CDR3 length: 16 amino acids. Trimming cost V 3 bases and J 5 bases; bases outside gene matches: 7.

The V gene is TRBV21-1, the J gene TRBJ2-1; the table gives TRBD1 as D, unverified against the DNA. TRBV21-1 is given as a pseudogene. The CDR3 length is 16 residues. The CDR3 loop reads CARPIRGPSSYNEQFF. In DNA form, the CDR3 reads TGTGCCCGACCGATCAGGGGCCCGAGCTCCTACAATGAGCAGTTCTTC.

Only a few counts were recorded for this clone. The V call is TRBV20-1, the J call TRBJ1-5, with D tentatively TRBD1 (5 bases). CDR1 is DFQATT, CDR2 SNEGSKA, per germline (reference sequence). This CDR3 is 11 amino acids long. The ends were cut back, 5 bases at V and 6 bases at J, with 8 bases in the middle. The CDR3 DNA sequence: TGCAGTGCTGGGGGAGGTCAGCCCCAGCATTTT. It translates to CSAGGGQPQHF.

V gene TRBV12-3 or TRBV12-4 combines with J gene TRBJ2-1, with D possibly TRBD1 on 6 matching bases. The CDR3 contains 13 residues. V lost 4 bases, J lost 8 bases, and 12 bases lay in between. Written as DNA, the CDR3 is TGTGCCAGCAGTTCATTCGAGGGGGATGAGCAGTTCTTC. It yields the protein CASSSFEGDEQFF.